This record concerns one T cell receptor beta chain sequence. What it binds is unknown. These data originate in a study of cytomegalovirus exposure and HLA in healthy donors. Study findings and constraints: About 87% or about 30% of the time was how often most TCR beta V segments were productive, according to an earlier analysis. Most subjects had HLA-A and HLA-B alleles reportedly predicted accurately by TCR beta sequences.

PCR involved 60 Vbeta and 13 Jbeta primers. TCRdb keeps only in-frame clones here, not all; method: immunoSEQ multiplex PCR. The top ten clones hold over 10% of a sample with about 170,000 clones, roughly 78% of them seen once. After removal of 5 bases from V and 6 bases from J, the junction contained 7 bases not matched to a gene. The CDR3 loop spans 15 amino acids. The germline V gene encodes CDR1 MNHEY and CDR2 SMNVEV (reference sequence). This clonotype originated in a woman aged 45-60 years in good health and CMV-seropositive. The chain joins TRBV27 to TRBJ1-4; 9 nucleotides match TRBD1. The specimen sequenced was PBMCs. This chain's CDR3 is CASSLGTGWDEKLFF. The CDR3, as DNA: TGTGCCAGCAGTCTCGGGACAGGGTGGGATGAAAAACTGTTTTTT. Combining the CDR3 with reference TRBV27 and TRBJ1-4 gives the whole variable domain EAQVTQNPRYLITVTGKKLTVTCSQNMNHEYMSWYRQDPGLGLRQIYYSMNVEVTDKGDVPEGYKVSRKEKRNFPLILESPSPNQTSLYFCASSLGTGWDEKLFFGSGTQLSVL.